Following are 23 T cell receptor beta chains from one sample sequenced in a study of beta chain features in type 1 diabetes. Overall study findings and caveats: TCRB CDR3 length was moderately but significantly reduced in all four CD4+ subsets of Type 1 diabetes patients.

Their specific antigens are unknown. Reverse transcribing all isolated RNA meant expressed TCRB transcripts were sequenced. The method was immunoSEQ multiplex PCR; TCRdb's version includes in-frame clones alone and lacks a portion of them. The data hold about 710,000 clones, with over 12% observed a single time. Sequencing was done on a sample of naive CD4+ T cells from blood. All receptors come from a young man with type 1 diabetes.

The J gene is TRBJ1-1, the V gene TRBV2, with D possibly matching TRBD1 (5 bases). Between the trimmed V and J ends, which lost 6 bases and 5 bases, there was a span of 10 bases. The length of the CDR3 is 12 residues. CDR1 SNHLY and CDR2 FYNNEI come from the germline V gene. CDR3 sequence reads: CASSEGLTEAFF. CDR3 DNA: TGTGCCAGCAGCGAGGGACTTACTGAAGCTTTCTTT. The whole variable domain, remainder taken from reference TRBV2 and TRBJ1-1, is EPEVTQTPSHQVTQMGQEVILRCVPISNHLYFYWYRQILGQKVEFLVSFYNNEISEKSEIFDDQFSVERPDGSNFTLKIRSTKLEDSAMYFCASSEGLTEAFFGQGTRLTVV.

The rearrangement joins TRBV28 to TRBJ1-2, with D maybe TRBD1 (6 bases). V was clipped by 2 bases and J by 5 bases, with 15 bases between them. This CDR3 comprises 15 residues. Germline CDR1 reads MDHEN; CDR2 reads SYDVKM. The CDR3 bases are TGTGCCAGCAGTTTAACGGACAGTTTGGGGTATGGCTACACCTTC. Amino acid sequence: CASSLTDSLGYGYTF.

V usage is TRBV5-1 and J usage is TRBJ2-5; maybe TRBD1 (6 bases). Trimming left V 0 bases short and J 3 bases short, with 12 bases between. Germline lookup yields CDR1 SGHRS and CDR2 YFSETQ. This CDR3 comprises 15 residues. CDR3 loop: CASSLAGTQKETQYF. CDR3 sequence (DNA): TGCGCCAGCAGCTTGGCCGGGACACAGAAAGAGACCCAGTACTTC.

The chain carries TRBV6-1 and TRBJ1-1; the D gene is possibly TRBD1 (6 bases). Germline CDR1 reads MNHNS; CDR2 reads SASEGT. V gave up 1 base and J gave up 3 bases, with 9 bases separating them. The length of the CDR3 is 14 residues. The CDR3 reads CASSEETGYTEAFF. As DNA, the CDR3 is TGTGCCAGCAGTGAAGAGACAGGATACACTGAAGCTTTCTTT.

Here the CDR3 reads CASISAAVAYNEQFF. The DNA for the CDR3 is TGTGCCAGCATCTCGGCCGCGGTAGCCTACAATGAGCAGTTCTTC. The chain employs TRBV28 and TRBJ2-1; D is unresolved. The CDR3 loop spans 15 amino acids. Trimming removed 7 bases at V and 2 bases at J, with 15 bases between. Germline values: CDR1 MDHEN, CDR2 SYDVKM.

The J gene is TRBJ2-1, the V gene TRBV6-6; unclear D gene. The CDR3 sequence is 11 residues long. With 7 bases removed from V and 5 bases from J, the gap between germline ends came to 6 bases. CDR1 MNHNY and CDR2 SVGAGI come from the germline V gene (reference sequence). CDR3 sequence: CASIHNNEQFF. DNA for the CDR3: TGTGCCAGCATCCACAACAATGAGCAGTTCTTC.

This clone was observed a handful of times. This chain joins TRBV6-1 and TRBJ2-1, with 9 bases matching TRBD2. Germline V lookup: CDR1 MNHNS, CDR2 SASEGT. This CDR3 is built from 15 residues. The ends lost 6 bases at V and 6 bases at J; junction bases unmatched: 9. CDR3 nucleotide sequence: TGTGCCAGCAGCGACGGGGCTAGCGGGACCAATGAGCAGTTCTTC. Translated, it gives CASSDGASGTNEQFF.

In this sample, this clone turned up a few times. The CDR3 DNA reads as TGTGCCAGCAGCCCATGGACTAGGGGAGATACGCAGTATTTT. Residues: CASSPWTRGDTQYF. The chain uses TRBV5-4 and TRBJ2-3; 7 bases align to TRBD2. This CDR3 region has 14 residues. The ends lost 4 bases at V and 5 bases at J; junction bases unmatched: 7. Germline loops: CDR1 SGHNT, CDR2 YYREEE (reference sequence).

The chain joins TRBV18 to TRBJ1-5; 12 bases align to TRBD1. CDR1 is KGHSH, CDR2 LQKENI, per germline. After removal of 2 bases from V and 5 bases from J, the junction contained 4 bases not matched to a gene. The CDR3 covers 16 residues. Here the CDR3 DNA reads TGTGCCAGCTCACCATCCGGGACAGGGGGCTATCAGCCCCAGCATTTT. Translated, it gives CASSPSGTGGYQPQHF.

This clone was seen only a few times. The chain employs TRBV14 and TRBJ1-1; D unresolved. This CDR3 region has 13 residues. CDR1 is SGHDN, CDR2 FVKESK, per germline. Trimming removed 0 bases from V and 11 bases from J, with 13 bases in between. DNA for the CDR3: TGTGCCAGCAGCCAAGATTTTGAAGATGTGGCTTTCTTT. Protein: CASSQDFEDVAFF.

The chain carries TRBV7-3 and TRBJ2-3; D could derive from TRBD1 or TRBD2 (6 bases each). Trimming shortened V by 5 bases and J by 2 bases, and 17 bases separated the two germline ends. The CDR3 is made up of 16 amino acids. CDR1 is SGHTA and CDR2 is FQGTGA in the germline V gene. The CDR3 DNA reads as TGTGCCAGCAGCCCCGGGGGCAGAGGGGCCACAGATACGCAGTATTTT. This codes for CASSPGGRGATDTQYF.

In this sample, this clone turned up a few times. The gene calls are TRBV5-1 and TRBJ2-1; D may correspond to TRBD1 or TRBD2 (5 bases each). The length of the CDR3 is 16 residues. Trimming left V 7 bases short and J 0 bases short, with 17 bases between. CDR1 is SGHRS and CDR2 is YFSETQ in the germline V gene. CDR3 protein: CASQNPTADSYNEQFF. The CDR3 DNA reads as TGCGCCAGCCAAAACCCGACAGCGGACTCCTACAATGAGCAGTTCTTC.

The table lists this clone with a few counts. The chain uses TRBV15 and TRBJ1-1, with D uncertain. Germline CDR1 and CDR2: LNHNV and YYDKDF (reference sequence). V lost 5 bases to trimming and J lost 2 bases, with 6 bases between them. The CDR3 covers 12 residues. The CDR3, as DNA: TGTGCCACCAGCCCCCGCAACACTGAAGCTTTCTTT. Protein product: CATSPRNTEAFF.

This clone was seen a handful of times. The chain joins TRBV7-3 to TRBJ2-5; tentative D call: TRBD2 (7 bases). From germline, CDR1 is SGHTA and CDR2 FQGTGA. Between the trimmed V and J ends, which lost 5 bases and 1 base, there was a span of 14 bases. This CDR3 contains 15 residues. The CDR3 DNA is TGTGCCAGCAGCCTGTCCGGGGGGCCCCAAGAGACCCAGTACTTC. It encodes CASSLSGGPQETQYF.

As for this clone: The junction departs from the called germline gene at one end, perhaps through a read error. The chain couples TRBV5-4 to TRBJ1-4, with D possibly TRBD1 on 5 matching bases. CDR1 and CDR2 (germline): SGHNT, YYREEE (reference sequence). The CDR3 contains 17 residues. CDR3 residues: CASSQYSTGAANEKLFF. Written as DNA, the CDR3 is TGCGCCAGCAGCCAATATAGCACAGGAGCCGCTAATGAAAAACTGTTTTTT.

The CDR3 reads CASSPGQIATNEKLFF. CDR3 nucleotides: TGTGCCAGCTCACCGGGACAGATAGCAACTAATGAAAAACTGTTTTTT. The V and J genes are TRBV18 and TRBJ1-4; 7 bases agree with TRBD1. Germline-derived CDR1 and CDR2 are KGHSH and LQKENI. The CDR3 sequence is 16 residues long. Trimming removed 3 bases from V and 0 bases from J; junction bases left unmatched: 4.

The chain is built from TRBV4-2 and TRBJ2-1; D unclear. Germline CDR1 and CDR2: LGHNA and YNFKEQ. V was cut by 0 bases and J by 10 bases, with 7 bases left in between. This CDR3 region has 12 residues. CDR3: CASSQDVDEQFF. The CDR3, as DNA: TGTGCCAGCAGCCAAGATGTGGACGAGCAGTTCTTC.

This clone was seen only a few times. CDR3 in DNA: TGCAGCGTTGAGAGGACAGGGGAGGTCCGCGAGCAGTACTTC. It specifies CSVERTGEVREQYF. The chain carries TRBV29-1 and TRBJ2-7; 9 nucleotides agree with TRBD1. Germline values: CDR1 SQVTM, CDR2 ANQGSEA. Germline trimming cut 3 bases from V and 6 bases from J; bases unmatched to any gene: 9. The CDR3 sequence is 14 residues long.

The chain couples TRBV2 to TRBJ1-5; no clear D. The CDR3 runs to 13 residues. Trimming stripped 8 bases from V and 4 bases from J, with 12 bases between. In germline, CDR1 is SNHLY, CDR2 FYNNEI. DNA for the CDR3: TGTGCCAGCTCGGGTCATGGGAATCAGCCCCAGCATTTT. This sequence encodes CASSGHGNQPQHF.

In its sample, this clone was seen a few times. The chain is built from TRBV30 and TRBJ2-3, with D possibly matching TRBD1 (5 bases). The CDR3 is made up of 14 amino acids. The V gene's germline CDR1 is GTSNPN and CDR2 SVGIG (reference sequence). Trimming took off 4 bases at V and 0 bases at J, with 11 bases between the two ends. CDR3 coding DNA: TGTGCCTGGAAGACAGTAGCTAGCACAGATACGCAGTATTTT. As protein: CAWKTVASTDTQYF.

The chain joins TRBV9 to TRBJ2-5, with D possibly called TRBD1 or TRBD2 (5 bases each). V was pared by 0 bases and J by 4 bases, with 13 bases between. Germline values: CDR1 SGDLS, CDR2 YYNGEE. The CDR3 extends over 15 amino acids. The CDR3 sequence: CASSVGGTAGETQYF. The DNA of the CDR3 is TGTGCCAGCAGCGTAGGGGGCACCGCGGGAGAGACCCAGTACTTC. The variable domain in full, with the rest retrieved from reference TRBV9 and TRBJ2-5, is DSGVTQTPKHLITATGQRVTLRCSPRSGDLSVYWYQQSLDQGLQFLIQYYNGEERAKGNILERFSAQQFPDLHSELNLSSLELGDSALYFCASSVGGTAGETQYFGPGTRLLVL.

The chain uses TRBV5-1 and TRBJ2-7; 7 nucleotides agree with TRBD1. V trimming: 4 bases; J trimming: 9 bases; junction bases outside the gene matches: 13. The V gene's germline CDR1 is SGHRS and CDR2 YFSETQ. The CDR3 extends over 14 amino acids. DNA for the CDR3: TGCGCCAGCAGCCCATGGGAAACAGGGGCTCGGCAGTACTTC. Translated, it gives CASSPWETGARQYF.

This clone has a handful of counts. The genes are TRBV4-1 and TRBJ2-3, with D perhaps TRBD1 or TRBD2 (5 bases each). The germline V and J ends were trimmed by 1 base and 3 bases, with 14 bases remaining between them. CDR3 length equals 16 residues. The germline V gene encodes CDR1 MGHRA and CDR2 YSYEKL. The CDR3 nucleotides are TGCGCCAGCAGCCAAGCGGCGAGGGGCAGGACAGATACGCAGTATTTT. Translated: CASSQAARGRTDTQYF.